These 27 T cell receptor beta chains share one sample of origin, sequenced in a study of cytomegalovirus exposure and HLA in healthy donors. The PCR was carried out with 60 Vbeta primers and 13 Jbeta primers. The assay was immunoSEQ multiplex PCR, and TCRdb's table has in-frame clones only and misses some. The sample contains 200,000 or so clones, 75% to 85% of which appear only once. The source material was PBMCs. These receptors originate from a woman aged 35 to 49 in good health and CMV-seronegative.

This chain uses TRBV19 with TRBJ2-3; D might be TRBD2 (6 bases). Trimming cost V 5 bases and J 4 bases, with 16 bases left between them. Germline V gives CDR1 LNHDA, CDR2 SQIVND (reference sequence). This CDR3 is built from 15 residues. CDR3 region: CASSLASSGADTQYF. DNA of the CDR3: TGTGCCAGTAGTTTAGCTAGTTCGGGGGCAGATACGCAGTATTTT.

CDR3 sequence reads: CASSTAGTGSPREQYF. The CDR3 DNA is TGTGCCAGTAGTACAGCCGGGACAGGGTCCCCTCGGGAGCAGTACTTC. The chain carries TRBV19 and TRBJ2-7, with 9 positions matching TRBD1. The CDR3 contains 16 residues. CDR1 is LNHDA and CDR2 is SQIVND in the germline V gene (reference sequence). The V and J ends lost 4 bases and 7 bases, in that order; junction bases with no gene match: 14. Drawing the rest from reference TRBV19 and TRBJ2-7, the complete variable domain is DGGITQSPKYLFRKEGQNVTLSCEQNLNHDAMYWYRQDPGQGLRLIYYSQIVNDFQKGDIAEGYSVSREKKESFPLTVTSAQKNPTAFYLCASSTAGTGSPREQYFGPGTRLTVT.

This clone was detected only a few times. The chain links TRBV18 to TRBJ1-2, with unresolved D. In germline, CDR1 is KGHSH, CDR2 LQKENI. Deletions cut 2 bases from V and 0 bases from J, with 13 bases between. CDR3 size: 16 residues. In nucleotides, the CDR3 is TGTGCCAGCTCACCAGGGTTCGGGGATACTAACTATGGCTACACCTTC. This sequence encodes CASSPGFGDTNYGYTF. Based on the CDR3 plus reference TRBV18 and TRBJ1-2, the full variable domain is NAGVMQNPRHLVRRRGQEARLRCSPMKGHSHVYWYRQLPEEGLKFMVYLQKENIIDESGMPKERFSAEFPKEGPSILRIQQVVRGDSAAYFCASSPGFGDTNYGYTFGSGTRLTVV.

This chain connects TRBV5-1 to TRBJ1-5; 12 nucleotides line up with TRBD1. The CDR3 runs to 15 residues. From germline, CDR1 is SGHRS and CDR2 YFSETQ. The ends lost 5 bases at V and 6 bases at J; junction bases unmatched: 6. The CDR3 bases are TGCGCCAGCAGATCCGGGACAGGGGGCGGTCAGCCCCAGCATTTT. Residues: CASRSGTGGGQPQHF.

For this clone: Different DNA sequences within this sample yield the same CDR3. The chain employs TRBV27 and TRBJ2-7, with D possibly being TRBD2 (5 bases). This CDR3 has 14 amino acids. Germline assignment: CDR1 MNHEY and CDR2 SMNVEV (reference sequence). V was cut by 2 bases and J by 1 base, with 9 bases left in between. The DNA of the CDR3 is TGTGCCAGCAGTTTAAGCCGGGGTTCCTACGAGCAGTACTTC. Its translation: CASSLSRGSYEQYF.

This clone was seen only once. V gene TRBV9 combines with J gene TRBJ1-6, with no clear D. Deletions cut 4 bases from V and 3 bases from J, with 11 bases between. The CDR3 extends over 15 amino acids. Per germline, CDR1 SGDLS and CDR2 YYNGEE. The CDR3 sequence is CASSSIPGYNSPLHF. CDR3 in DNA: TGTGCCAGCAGCTCCATACCGGGCTATAATTCACCCCTCCACTTT.

V is TRBV14 and J is TRBJ2-7; tentative D call: TRBD2 (5 bases). CDR1 and CDR2 (germline): SGHDN, FVKESK. CDR3 length equals 17 residues. V was pared by 0 bases and J by 2 bases, with 17 bases between. Here the CDR3 DNA reads TGTGCCAGCAGCCAAGATCGAGCTAGCTGGGGAACCTACGAGCAGTACTTC. This codes for CASSQDRASWGTYEQYF. The complete variable domain, with remaining parts taken from reference TRBV14 and TRBJ2-7, reads EAGVTQFPSHSVIEKGQTVTLRCDPISGHDNLYWYRRVMGKEIKFLLHFVKESKQDESGMPNNRFLAERTGGTYSTLKVQPAELEDSGVYFCASSQDRASWGTYEQYFGPGTRLTVT.

This clone has just one count. This chain connects TRBV28 to TRBJ2-1, with TRBD1 identical over 8 bases. This CDR3 is built from 15 residues. V was pared by 6 bases and J by 2 bases, with 6 bases of the junction left unmatched. CDR1 and CDR2 from the germline V gene are MDHEN and SYDVKM. CDR3 sequence (DNA): TGTGCCAGCAGCCCGGGGGACAGGCCCTACAATGAGCAGTTCTTC. Its protein product is CASSPGDRPYNEQFF.

The chain uses TRBV28 and TRBJ2-1; 11 bases line up with TRBD2. Germline CDR1 MDHEN, CDR2 SYDVKM. V was clipped by 9 bases and J by 9 bases; unmatched bases: 13. This CDR3 comprises 15 residues. The CDR3 reads CASKGGLAGGGEQFF. In DNA, the CDR3 is TGTGCCAGTAAGGGTGGATTAGCGGGAGGGGGTGAGCAGTTCTTC.

The gene calls are TRBV5-1 and TRBJ2-7; TRBD2 agrees at 13 bases. Germline lookup yields CDR1 SGHRS and CDR2 YFSETQ. The CDR3 totals 15 residues. The J segment lost 7 bases and the V segment lost 4 bases, leaving 8 bases of the junction unmatched. The CDR3 protein is CASSLGLAGVQEQYF. The DNA for the CDR3 is TGCGCCAGCAGCCTAGGACTAGCGGGAGTCCAAGAGCAGTACTTC.

This clone appeared a few times. The rearrangement joins TRBV4-1 to TRBJ2-5; 7 bases match TRBD1. This CDR3 comprises 14 residues. V was clipped by 5 bases and J by 2 bases; unmatched bases: 5. CDR1 and CDR2 (germline): MGHRA, YSYEKL. The CDR3 nucleotides are TGCGCCAGCAGCAACCCGGGACAGCAAGAGACCCAGTACTTC. It yields the protein CASSNPGQQETQYF.

V usage is TRBV7-9 and J usage is TRBJ2-7; 8 nucleotides align to TRBD1. The CDR3 totals 14 residues. CDR1 is SEHNR, CDR2 FQNEAQ, per germline (reference sequence). V shed 6 bases, J shed 3 bases, and the junction held 7 bases outside the gene matches. The CDR3 protein is CASSLTGGVYEQYF. CDR3 nucleotides: TGTGCCAGCAGTCTAACAGGGGGTGTCTACGAGCAGTACTTC.

This chain links TRBV7-9 with TRBJ2-1; 8 nucleotides line up with TRBD2. Germline values: CDR1 SEHNR, CDR2 FQNEAQ (reference sequence). CDR3 length: 15 residues. V gave up 2 bases and J gave up 4 bases; unmatched junction bases: 4. DNA for the CDR3: TGTGCCAGCAGCTTAACCCCTAGCGGGTACAATGAGCAGTTCTTC. It is translated as CASSLTPSGYNEQFF. Variable domain in full (rest from reference TRBV7-9 and TRBJ2-1): DTGVSQNPRHKITKRGQNVTFRCDPISEHNRLYWYRQTLGQGPEFLTYFQNEAQLEKSRLLSDRFSAERPKGSFSTLEIQRTEQGDSAMYLCASSLTPSGYNEQFFGPGTRLTVL.

This clone was seen a single time. The gene calls are TRBV20-1 and TRBJ2-1; tentative D call: TRBD2 (5 bases). The CDR3 contains 11 residues. V was pared by 8 bases and J by 9 bases, with 14 bases between. Per germline, CDR1 DFQATT and CDR2 SNEGSKA (reference sequence). CDR3 sequence: CSPRRGSEQFF. For the CDR3, the DNA is TGCAGTCCCCGTCGGGGTAGTGAGCAGTTCTTC.

J is TRBJ1-2 and V is TRBV29-1, with D maybe TRBD1 (6 bases). Germline V gene sequence: CDR1 SQVTM, CDR2 ANQGSEA. The CDR3 totals 13 residues. V lost 3 bases to trimming and J lost 3 bases, with 11 bases between them. The DNA for the CDR3 is TGCAGCGTTGAGGGGGGGGGCTACTATGGCTACACCTTC. Its translation: CSVEGGGYYGYTF.

This chain joins TRBV4-1 and TRBJ2-7; 12 bases are shared with TRBD2. The ends lost 2 bases at V and 8 bases at J; junction bases unmatched: 4. CDR3 size: 14 residues. Germline assignment: CDR1 MGHRA and CDR2 YSYEKL. This CDR3 reads CASSQLAGGPKQYF. The DNA of the CDR3 is TGCGCCAGCAGCCAACTAGCGGGAGGGCCCAAGCAGTACTTC.

This clone was seen a handful of times. The V and J genes are TRBV7-2 and TRBJ2-5; D is ambiguous. The CDR3 extends over 12 amino acids. Germline V gives CDR1 SGHTA, CDR2 FQGNSA. The ends were cut back, 1 base at V and 5 bases at J, with 5 bases in the middle. The CDR3 here is CASSLVRETQYF. The CDR3 bases are TGTGCCAGCAGCTTAGTGCGGGAGACCCAGTACTTC.

This chain uses TRBV6-5 with TRBJ2-5, with 11 bases lining up with TRBD2. Per the germline V gene, CDR1 is MNHEY and CDR2 is SVGAGI. Trimming at V came to 6 bases and at J to 0 bases, leaving 3 bases not matched to a gene. CDR3 length: 15 amino acids. CDR3 bases: TGTGCCAGCAGCCGACTAGCGGGGTACCAAGAGACCCAGTACTTC. This sequence encodes CASSRLAGYQETQYF.

The V call is TRBV28, the J call TRBJ2-7; 9 bases fit TRBD2. Germline V CDR1 and CDR2: MDHEN, SYDVKM. Trimming removed 7 bases from V and 1 base from J; junction bases left unmatched: 5. The CDR3 is 14 residues long. CDR3 loop: CASMGLAGSYEQYF. CDR3 DNA: TGTGCCAGCATGGGGCTAGCGGGGTCCTACGAGCAGTACTTC.

V gene TRBV5-1 combines with J gene TRBJ2-7; no clear D gene. This CDR3 spans 14 amino acids. Trimming pared 0 bases from V and 2 bases from J, leaving 9 bases between. The V gene's germline CDR1 is SGHRS and CDR2 YFSETQ. The CDR3 DNA reads TGCGCCAGCAGCTTGGAAGCCACCCCCTACGAGCAGTACTTC. Its translation is CASSLEATPYEQYF.

V usage is TRBV11-2 and J usage is TRBJ2-1; 9 nucleotides match TRBD2. Unmatched junction bases numbered 4, after V lost 6 bases and J lost 10 bases. CDR1 SGHAT and CDR2 FQNNGV come from the germline V gene. The CDR3 is 12 residues long. The CDR3 DNA reads TGTGCCAGCAGGACTAGCGGTTGGGAGCAGTTCTTC. This encodes CASRTSGWEQFF. The entire variable domain, with the rest obtained from reference TRBV11-2 and TRBJ2-1, is as follows: EAGVAQSPRYKIIEKRQSVAFWCNPISGHATLYWYQQILGQGPKLLIQFQNNGVVDDSQLPKDRFSAERLKGVDSTLKIQPAKLEDSAVYLCASRTSGWEQFFGPGTRLTVL.

The chain combines TRBV2 with TRBJ1-2, with 7 bases fitting TRBD1. The CDR3 sequence is 13 residues long. The V and J ends lost 4 bases and 3 bases, in that order; junction bases with no gene match: 2. Germline assignment: CDR1 SNHLY and CDR2 FYNNEI. CDR3 in amino acids: CASSGGQDYGYTF. As DNA, the CDR3 is TGTGCCAGCAGTGGAGGACAGGACTATGGCTACACCTTC.

The chain has TRBV11-3 and TRBJ2-1; 9 bases agree with TRBD2. CDR3 length equals 16 residues. Losses at the gene ends were 2 bases for V and 4 bases for J; bases not matched to a gene: 6. The V gene's germline CDR1 is SGHNT and CDR2 YENEEA. The CDR3: CASSLRGGGVYNEQFF. As DNA, the CDR3 is TGTGCCAGCAGCTTACGCGGCGGGGGGGTTTACAATGAGCAGTTCTTC.

The genes are TRBV6-1 and TRBJ2-3; 9 bases line up with TRBD2. The CDR3 has 17 amino acids. CDR1 and CDR2 from the germline V gene are MNHNS and SASEGT. The trim removed 3 bases at V and 3 bases at J, leaving 10 bases unmatched. The CDR3 sequence: CASSDRGSGSMTDTQYF. CDR3 sequence (DNA): TGTGCCAGCAGTGACCGGGGTAGCGGGAGTATGACAGATACGCAGTATTTT.

The rearrangement joins TRBV6-6 to TRBJ1-3; tentative D call: TRBD1 (5 bases). The germline gives CDR1 MNHNY, CDR2 SVGAGI (reference sequence). V shed 0 bases and J shed 7 bases, with 16 bases lying between them. CDR3 length: 16 residues. CDR3 region: CASSYSTGVSYNTIYF. CDR3 in DNA: TGTGCCAGCAGTTACTCGACGGGGGTTAGCTATAACACCATATATTTT.

J is TRBJ1-2 and V is TRBV11-2; TRBD1 is a possible D gene (6 bases). CDR1 is SGHAT, CDR2 FQNNGV, per germline. The CDR3 runs 15 residues. V was clipped by 7 bases and J by 3 bases, with 18 bases between them. The CDR3 loop is CASKNNREGYYGYTF. CDR3 coding DNA: TGTGCCAGCAAGAACAACAGGGAGGGTTACTATGGCTACACCTTC. Full variable domain (remainder filled in from reference TRBV11-2 and TRBJ1-2): EAGVAQSPRYKIIEKRQSVAFWCNPISGHATLYWYQQILGQGPKLLIQFQNNGVVDDSQLPKDRFSAERLKGVDSTLKIQPAKLEDSAVYLCASKNNREGYYGYTFGSGTRLTVV.

The chain couples TRBV15 to TRBJ2-7; 9 nucleotides align to TRBD1. This CDR3 spans 16 amino acids. V gave up 2 bases and J gave up 9 bases; unmatched junction bases: 14. In germline, CDR1 is LNHNV, CDR2 YYDKDF (reference sequence). The CDR3 region is CATSRTHRGPADGQYF. CDR3 bases: TGTGCCACCAGCAGAACTCACAGGGGGCCAGCGGACGGGCAGTACTTC.